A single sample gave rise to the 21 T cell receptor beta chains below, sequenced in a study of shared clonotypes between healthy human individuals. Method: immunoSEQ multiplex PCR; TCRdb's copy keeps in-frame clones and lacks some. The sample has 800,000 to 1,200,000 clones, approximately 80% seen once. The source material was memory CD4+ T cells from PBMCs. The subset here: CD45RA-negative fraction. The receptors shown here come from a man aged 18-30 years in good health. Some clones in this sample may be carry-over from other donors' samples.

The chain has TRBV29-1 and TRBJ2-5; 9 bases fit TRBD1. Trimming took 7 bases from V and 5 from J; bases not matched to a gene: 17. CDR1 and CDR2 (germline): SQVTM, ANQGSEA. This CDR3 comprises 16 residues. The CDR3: CSAQGIGTGGLETQYF. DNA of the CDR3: TGCAGCGCCCAAGGGATCGGAACAGGGGGCCTCGAGACCCAGTACTTC.

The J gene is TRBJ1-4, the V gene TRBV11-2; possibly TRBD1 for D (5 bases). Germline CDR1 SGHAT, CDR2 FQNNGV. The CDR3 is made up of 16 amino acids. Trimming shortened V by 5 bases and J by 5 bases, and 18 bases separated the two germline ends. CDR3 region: CASSRQSGTSNEKLFF. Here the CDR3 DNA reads TGTGCCAGCAGCCGCCAATCCGGGACCTCCAATGAAAAACTGTTTTTT.

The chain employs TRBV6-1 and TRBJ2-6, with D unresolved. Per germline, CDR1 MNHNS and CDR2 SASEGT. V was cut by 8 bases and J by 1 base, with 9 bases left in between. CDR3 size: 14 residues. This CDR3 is CASVLWSGANVLTF. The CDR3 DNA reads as TGTGCCAGCGTACTCTGGTCTGGGGCCAACGTCCTGACTTTC.

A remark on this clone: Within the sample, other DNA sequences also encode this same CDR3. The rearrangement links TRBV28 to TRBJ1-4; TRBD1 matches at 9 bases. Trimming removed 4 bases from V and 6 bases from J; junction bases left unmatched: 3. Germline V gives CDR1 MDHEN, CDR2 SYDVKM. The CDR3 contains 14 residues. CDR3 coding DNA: TGTGCCAGCAGTTCCAGGACAGGGGATGAAAAACTGTTTTTT. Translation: CASSSRTGDEKLFF.

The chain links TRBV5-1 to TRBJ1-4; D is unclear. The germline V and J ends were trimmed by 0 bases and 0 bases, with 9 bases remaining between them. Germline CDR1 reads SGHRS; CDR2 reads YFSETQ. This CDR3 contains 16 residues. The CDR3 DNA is TGCGCCAGCAGCTTGGGTCCGGTTGCAACTAATGAAAAACTGTTTTTT. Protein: CASSLGPVATNEKLFF.

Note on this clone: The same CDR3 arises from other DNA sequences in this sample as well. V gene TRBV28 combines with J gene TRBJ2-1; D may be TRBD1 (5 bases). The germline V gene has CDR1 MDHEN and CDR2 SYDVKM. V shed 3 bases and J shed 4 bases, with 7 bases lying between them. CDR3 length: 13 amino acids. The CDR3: CASSLDTYNEQFF. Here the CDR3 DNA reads TGTGCCAGCAGTTTGGACACATACAATGAGCAGTTCTTC.

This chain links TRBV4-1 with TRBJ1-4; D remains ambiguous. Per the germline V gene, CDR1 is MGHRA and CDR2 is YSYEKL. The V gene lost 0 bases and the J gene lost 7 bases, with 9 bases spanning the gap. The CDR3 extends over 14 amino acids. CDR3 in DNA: TGCGCCAGCAGCCAAGAGATAGAGGCTGAAAAACTGTTTTTT. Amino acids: CASSQEIEAEKLFF.

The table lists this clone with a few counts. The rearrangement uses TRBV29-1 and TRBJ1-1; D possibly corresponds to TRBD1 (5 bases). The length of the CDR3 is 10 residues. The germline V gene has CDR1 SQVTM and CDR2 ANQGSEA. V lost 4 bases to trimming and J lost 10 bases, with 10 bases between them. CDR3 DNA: TGCAGCGTTGGAGGGCAGGGAGCTTTCTTT. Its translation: CSVGGQGAFF. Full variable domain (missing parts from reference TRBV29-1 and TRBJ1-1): SAVISQKPSRDICQRGTSLTIQCQVDSQVTMMFWYRQQPGQSLTLIATANQGSEATYESGFVIDKFPISRPNLTFSTLTVSNMSPEDSSIYLCSVGGQGAFFGQGTRLTVV.

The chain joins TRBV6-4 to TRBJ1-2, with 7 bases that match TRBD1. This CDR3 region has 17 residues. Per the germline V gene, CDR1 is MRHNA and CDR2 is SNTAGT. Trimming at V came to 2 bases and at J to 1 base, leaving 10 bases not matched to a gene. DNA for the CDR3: TGTGCCAGCAGTGACAGGGACAGACTCTGTTATAACTATGGCTACACCTTC. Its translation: CASSDRDRLCYNYGYTF.

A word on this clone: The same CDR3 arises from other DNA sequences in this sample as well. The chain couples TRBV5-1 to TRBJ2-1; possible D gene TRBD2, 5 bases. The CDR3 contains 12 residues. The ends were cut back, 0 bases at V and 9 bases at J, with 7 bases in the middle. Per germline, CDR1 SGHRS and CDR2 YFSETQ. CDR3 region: CASSLVSGEQFF. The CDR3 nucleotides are TGCGCCAGCAGCTTGGTCAGCGGTGAGCAGTTCTTC.

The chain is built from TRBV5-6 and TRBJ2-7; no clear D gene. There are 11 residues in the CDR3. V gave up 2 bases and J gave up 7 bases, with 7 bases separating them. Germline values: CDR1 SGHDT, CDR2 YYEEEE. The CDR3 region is CASSFVGEQYF. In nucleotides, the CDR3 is TGTGCCAGCAGCTTCGTAGGGGAGCAGTACTTC.

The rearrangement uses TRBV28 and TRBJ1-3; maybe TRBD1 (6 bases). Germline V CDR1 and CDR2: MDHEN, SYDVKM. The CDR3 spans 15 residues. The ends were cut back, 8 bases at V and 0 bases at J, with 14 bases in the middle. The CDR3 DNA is TGTGCCAGCGGGGGAGGGGGATACTCTGGAAACACCATATATTTT. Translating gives CASGGGGYSGNTIYF.

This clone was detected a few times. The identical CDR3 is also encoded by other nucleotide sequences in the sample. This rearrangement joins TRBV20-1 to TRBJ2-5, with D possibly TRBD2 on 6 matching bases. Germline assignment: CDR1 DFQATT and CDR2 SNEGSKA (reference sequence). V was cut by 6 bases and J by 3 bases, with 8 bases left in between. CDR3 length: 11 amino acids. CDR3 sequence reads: CSAGREETQYF. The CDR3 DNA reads TGCAGTGCCGGGAGAGAAGAGACCCAGTACTTC.

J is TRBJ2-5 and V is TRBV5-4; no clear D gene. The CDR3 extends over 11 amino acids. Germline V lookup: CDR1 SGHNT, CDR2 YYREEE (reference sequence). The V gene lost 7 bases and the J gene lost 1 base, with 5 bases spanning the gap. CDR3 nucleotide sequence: TGTGCCAGCGGTGGCCAAGAGACCCAGTACTTC. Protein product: CASGGQETQYF.

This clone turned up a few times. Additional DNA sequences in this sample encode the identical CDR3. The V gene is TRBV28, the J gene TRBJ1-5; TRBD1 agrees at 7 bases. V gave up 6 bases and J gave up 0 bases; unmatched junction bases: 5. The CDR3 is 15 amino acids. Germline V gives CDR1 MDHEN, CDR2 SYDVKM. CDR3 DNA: TGTGCCAGCAGGCGGACAGGTTTTAGCAATCAGCCCCAGCATTTT. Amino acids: CASRRTGFSNQPQHF.

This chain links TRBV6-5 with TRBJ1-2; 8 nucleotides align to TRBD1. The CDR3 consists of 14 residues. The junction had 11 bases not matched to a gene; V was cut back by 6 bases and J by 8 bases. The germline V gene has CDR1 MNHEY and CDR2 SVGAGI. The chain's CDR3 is CASRGGTGSLGYTF. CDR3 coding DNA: TGTGCCAGCAGGGGGGGGACAGGAAGTTTGGGCTACACCTTC.

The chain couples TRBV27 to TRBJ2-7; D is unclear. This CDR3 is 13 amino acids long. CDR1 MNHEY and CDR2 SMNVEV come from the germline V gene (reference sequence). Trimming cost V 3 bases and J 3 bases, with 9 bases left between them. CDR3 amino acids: CASSFRRYYEQYF. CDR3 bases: TGTGCCAGCAGTTTTAGGCGGTACTACGAGCAGTACTTC.

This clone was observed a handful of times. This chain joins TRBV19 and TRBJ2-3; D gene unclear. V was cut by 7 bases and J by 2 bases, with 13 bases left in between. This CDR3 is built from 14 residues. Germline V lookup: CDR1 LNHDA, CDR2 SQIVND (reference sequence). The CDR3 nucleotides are TGTGCCAGTACGACTCTGGAACCCACAGATACGCAGTATTTT. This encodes CASTTLEPTDTQYF.

Here the CDR3 DNA reads TGTGCCAGCAGCTTAGGGGGGACAGCAAGGGAGCGGCAGTTCTTC. Protein sequence: CASSLGGTARERQFF. V and J are TRBV7-9 and TRBJ2-1; 7 bases agree with TRBD1. The CDR3 has 15 residues. J gave up 12 bases and V 1 base, and 12 bases lay outside the gene matches. The germline V gene has CDR1 SEHNR and CDR2 FQNEAQ (reference sequence).

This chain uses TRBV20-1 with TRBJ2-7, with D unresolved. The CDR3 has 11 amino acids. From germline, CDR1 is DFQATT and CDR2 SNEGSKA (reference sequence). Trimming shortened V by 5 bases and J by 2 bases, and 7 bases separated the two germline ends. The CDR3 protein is CSALDTYEQYF. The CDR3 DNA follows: TGCAGTGCTCTAGATACCTACGAGCAGTACTTC.

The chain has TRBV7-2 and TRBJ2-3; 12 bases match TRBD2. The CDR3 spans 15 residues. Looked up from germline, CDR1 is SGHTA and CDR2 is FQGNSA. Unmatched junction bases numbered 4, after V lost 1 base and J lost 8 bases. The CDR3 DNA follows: TGTGCCAGCAGCTTAGTTCCTAGCGGGAGGGGTACGCAGTATTTT. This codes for CASSLVPSGRGTQYF.